Detailed here is one T cell receptor (beta chain). Its matching antigen is unknown. This sample stems from a study of CD8+ T cells in alopecia areata. General observations from the study: One nonresponder makes the tie between baseline CD8+ expansion and response uncertain. Scalp clonality, along with expanded CD8+ clones among the top 100, was significantly decreased by tofacitinib.

Sequencing relied on a cDNA template that was reverse transcribed from extracted RNA. The table came from immunoSEQ multiplex PCR; TCRdb's copy has only in-frame clones and leaves some out. The sample includes 200,000 to 250,000 clones, 66% of them seen just once. CDR3 size: 15 residues. CDR1 and CDR2 from the germline V gene are SGHRS and YFSETQ. With 0 bases removed from V and 7 bases from J, the gap between germline ends came to 11 bases. Sample treatment: oral pan-JAK inhibitor, 5-10 mg twice daily. This specimen consisted of CD4+ T cells sorted from blood, obtained around week 44, from a patient treated with tofacitinib. This TCR was recovered from a human donor with alopecia areata. V usage is TRBV5-1 and J usage is TRBJ1-6; D unclear. The CDR3 nucleotides read TGCGCCAGCAGCTTGGGCAGTATCAAGAATTCACCCCTCCACTTT. The encoded protein is CASSLGSIKNSPLHF.